This T cell receptor beta chain is drawn from a study of blood T cell repertoires in COVID-19 (TCRdb year 2020). The study in broad terms: Samples covering the acute and convalescent phases of COVID-19 were provided by collaborators in the United States, Italy and Spain. The material from the prospective study consisted of cDNA or gDNA derived from T cells, B-cell-depleted T cells, or PBMCs. Subjects who had been exposed to COVID-19, were actively infected with it, or had recovered from it provided the deeply sampled blood TCRbeta repertoires that made up the dataset. The repertoires were made available in a free public database intended to serve as a resource for research on the immune response to SARS-CoV-2. Samples were obtained from the ongoing ImmuneRACE study (first 160 participants) and from approximately 1,200 subjects provided by 6 global collaborators. Nearly every sample came with metadata listing a de-identified subject ID, COVID-19 status, age in years and sex. Where available, HLA class I and class II types were taken from metadata supplied by the sample provider and were not determined by assay-based typing.

Collaborating institutions collected whole blood in K2EDTA tubes following their own protocols. For TCRbeta analysis, collaborator samples were shipped as frozen whole blood, as isolated PBMCs, or as DNA extracted from either sample type. The immunoSEQ Assay, a bias-controlled multiplex PCR, was used to amplify TCRbeta CDR3 regions from genomic DNA. Per the authors' processing: Within the assay, amplification of reference gene primers was used to estimate how many nucleated cells each sample contained. Sequence reads were collapsed and filtered to measure the absolute abundance of every unique TCRbeta CDR3 rearrangement. For each sample, productive Simpson clonality was calculated as the square root of Simpson's diversity index across productive rearrangements. Here the immuneACCESS table is served through TCRdb, limited to in-frame sequences with V and J called. Missing clones are a known gap in these copies; in checked studies unresolved V genes cover under half, and the rest lacks a known reason. The V and J calls and clone size come from that table; D and trimming were worked out from the DNA. The sample table lists 150,000 to 200,000 clones, roughly four fifths of them with a count of one. Clones ranked in the top ten supply approximately 5.4% of the sample.

The study at large found these results: Clinical and demographic metadata were provided uncurated, with the amount varying by source and participant.

This clone has ten or more counts. Its antigen remains undetermined. One base away there is no much larger clone; base qualities are not given. A distance of 12 bases separates the germline ends of V and J, which lose 5 bases and 4 bases respectively. The CDR3 runs 14 amino acids, cysteine and phenylalanine included. This entry keeps only the CDR3 DNA: 42 bases, framed from base 1. The germline V gene (reference sequence) specifies SEHNR as CDR1 and FQNEAQ as CDR2. Sequencing was performed on peripheral blood. This receptor was taken from a woman between 25 and 40 years old with acute or convalescent COVID-19. The rearranged chain carries TRBV7-9 and TRBJ1-5; TRBD1 is perhaps the D gene, given 5 matching bases. The CDR3 protein is CASSDQGFNQPQHF. At the DNA level, the sequence is TGTGCCAGCAGCGATCAGGGATTTAATCAGCCCCAGCATTTT.